One and the same sample provided the 10 T cell receptor beta chains below, sequenced in a study of T cell responses to AZD1222 COVID-19 vaccine. The assay was immunoSEQ multiplex PCR, and TCRdb's table has in-frame clones only and misses some. The sample contains approximately 76,000 clones, around 90% of which appear only once. This specimen consisted of peripheral blood, obtained on day 0 of MenACWY control vaccination. The receptors stem from an adult in good health.

This clone was found a few times. The V and J genes are TRBV19 and TRBJ2-7; D perhaps matches TRBD1 (6 bases). The germline V gene has CDR1 LNHDA and CDR2 SQIVND (reference sequence). V was shortened by 4 bases and J by 7 bases, with 14 bases between the two germline ends. This CDR3 has 13 amino acids. The CDR3 protein is CASSTSDRREQYF. CDR3 sequence (DNA): TGTGCCAGTAGTACCTCGGACAGAAGGGAGCAGTACTTC.

This clone has a single count. This chain links TRBV5-1 with TRBJ2-7, with unresolved D. V lost 0 bases and J lost 2, with 12 bases in between. Germline V CDR1 and CDR2: SGHRS, YFSETQ. The CDR3 loop spans 15 amino acids. CDR3 loop: CASSLGNSRAYEQYF. DNA of the CDR3: TGCGCCAGCAGCTTGGGGAACAGCCGAGCCTACGAGCAGTACTTC.

The rearrangement joins TRBV20-1 to TRBJ1-1; no firm D call. Trimming left V 5 bases short and J 8 bases short, with 12 bases between. Germline assignment: CDR1 DFQATT and CDR2 SNEGSKA (reference sequence). The CDR3 totals 11 residues. CDR3 sequence reads: CSAPRTYEAFF. DNA of the CDR3: TGCAGTGCTCCCCGGACTTACGAAGCTTTCTTT.

This sequence joins TRBV12-3 or TRBV12-4 and TRBJ1-5; D remains ambiguous. V lost 4 bases, J lost 9 bases, and 10 bases lay in between. This CDR3 spans 12 amino acids. CDR3 nucleotide sequence: TGTGCCAGCAGTTGGGTTTCGGGGCCCCAGCATTTT. This encodes CASSWVSGPQHF.

This chain connects TRBV7-9 to TRBJ1-2; D gene ambiguous. Deletions cut 1 base from V and 3 bases from J, with 12 bases between. The germline V gene encodes CDR1 SEHNR and CDR2 FQNEAQ (reference sequence). This CDR3 is built from 15 residues. CDR3 amino acids: CASSLGTAEDYGYTF. In DNA form, the CDR3 reads TGTGCCAGCAGCTTAGGAACCGCAGAAGACTATGGCTACACCTTC. Full variable domain (remainder filled in from reference TRBV7-9 and TRBJ1-2): DTGVSQNPRHKITKRGQNVTFRCDPISEHNRLYWYRQTLGQGPEFLTYFQNEAQLEKSRLLSDRFSAERPKGSFSTLEIQRTEQGDSAMYLCASSLGTAEDYGYTFGSGTRLTVV.

This chain links TRBV6-2 or TRBV6-3 with TRBJ1-1, with TRBD1 identical over 8 bases. The junction had 4 bases not matched to a gene; V was cut back by 5 bases and J by 8 bases. CDR3 length: 12 amino acids. Per the germline V gene, CDR1 is MNHEY and CDR2 is SVGEGT. CDR3 sequence: CASSQWTGEAFF. In DNA, the CDR3 is TGTGCCAGCAGTCAATGGACAGGGGAAGCTTTCTTT.

V gene TRBV6-5 combines with J gene TRBJ2-7; D is possibly TRBD2 (6 bases). CDR1 and CDR2 from the germline V gene are MNHEY and SVGAGI. Trimming removed 6 bases from V and 0 bases from J, with 9 bases in between. The CDR3 extends over 13 amino acids. CDR3 sequence reads: CASRGGDSYEQYF. CDR3 sequence (DNA): TGTGCCAGCAGGGGCGGGGACTCCTACGAGCAGTACTTC.

The chain uses TRBV27 and TRBJ1-5; D perhaps matches TRBD1 (5 bases). With 5 bases removed from V and 7 bases from J, the gap between germline ends came to 12 bases. The germline gives CDR1 MNHEY, CDR2 SMNVEV (reference sequence). The CDR3 runs to 13 residues. CDR3 coding DNA: TGTGCCAGCAGTCCCGCCCGGGGGCAGCCCCAGCATTTT. Translated: CASSPARGQPQHF.

The CDR3 reads CASSFGGDNEQFF. In nucleotides, the CDR3 is TGTGCCAGCAGCTTTGGGGGGGACAATGAGCAGTTCTTC. The J gene is TRBJ2-1, the V gene TRBV7-6; 7 nucleotides match TRBD2. J gave up 5 bases and V 3 bases, and 1 base lay outside the gene matches. This CDR3 region has 13 residues. Germline CDR1 is SGHVS and CDR2 is FNYEAQ.

V usage is TRBV5-1 and J usage is TRBJ1-2, with D uncertain. The CDR3 consists of 15 residues. V lost 6 bases, J lost 0 bases, and 15 bases lay in between. Germline V CDR1 and CDR2: SGHRS, YFSETQ. In DNA form, the CDR3 reads TGCGCCAGCACCCCTTCCGGCGGAGCTAACTATGGCTACACCTTC. The encoded protein is CASTPSGGANYGYTF.